Following are 8 T cell receptor beta chains from one sample sequenced in a study. TCRdb called the 5' RACE reads again in MiXCR, with one record for every CDR3 protein. The sample has tens of thousands of distinct CDR3 sequences, 25% to 35% seen once; the top ten hold about 4%. The specimen sequenced was tumor-infiltrating memory CD4+ T cells sorted from the breast tumor. Stated subset: memory CD4+ T cells, CD4+CD45RO+CD25-. These receptor sequences come from a female donor with breast cancer.

This clonotype appeared a few times. This chain connects TRBV12-3 or TRBV12-4 to TRBJ2-2; TRBD1 matches 8 bases. With V trimmed by 6 bases and J by 5 bases, 5 bases remained unmatched. This CDR3 is built from 14 residues. CDR3 DNA sequence: TGTGCCAGCAGCCTACAGGGGGGAACCGGGGAGCTGTTTTTT. It specifies CASSLQGGTGELFF.

The chain employs TRBV5-1 and TRBJ1-2; 8 bases align to TRBD1. V was clipped by 3 bases and J by 3 bases; unmatched bases: 1. This CDR3 is built from 13 residues. From germline, CDR1 is SGHRS and CDR2 YFSETQ. This chain's CDR3 is CASSSTGDYGYTF. The CDR3 bases are TGCGCCAGCAGCTCGACAGGGGACTATGGCTACACCTTC.

Remarks on this clonotype: Just one base apart from a much larger clone, this may be a read error. The J gene is TRBJ2-7, the V gene TRBV7-2; a weak D match, TRBD2 (5 bases). Germline loops: CDR1 SGHTA, CDR2 FQGNSA. Trimming left V 5 bases short and J 5 bases short, with 13 bases between. The CDR3 contains 13 residues. The CDR3 DNA is TGTGCCAGCAGCCCCCGGGCGGGCCACGAGCAGTACTTC. It yields the protein CASSPRAGHEQYF.

This clonotype was seen only a few times. The rearrangement joins TRBV5-1 to TRBJ1-1; D is unresolved. Germline values: CDR1 SGHRS, CDR2 YFSETQ. Trimming pared 8 bases from V and 4 bases from J, leaving 9 bases between. This CDR3 contains 11 residues. The CDR3 reads CASFRGTEAFF. CDR3 DNA sequence: TGCGCCAGTTTCCGGGGCACTGAAGCTTTCTTT.

This chain uses TRBV18 with TRBJ2-1; TRBD1 matches 9 bases. CDR3 length equals 14 residues. The V segment lost 6 bases and the J segment 8 bases; nucleotides outside the gene matches: 8. CDR1 and CDR2 (germline): KGHSH, LQKENI. The CDR3 loop is CASSGTGSSYEQFF. In nucleotides, the CDR3 is TGTGCCAGCTCCGGGACAGGGAGCAGCTATGAGCAGTTCTTC.

CDR3 DNA: TGTGCCAGCAGTTCGGGCAGGCGGGACCAAGAGACCCAGTACTTC. Encoded protein: CASSSGRRDQETQYF. The chain recombines TRBV7-3 with TRBJ2-5, with TRBD2 as a possible D gene (5 bases). The CDR3 covers 15 residues. Germline V gene lookup returns CDR1 SGHTA and CDR2 FQGTGA. V lost 6 bases and J lost 0, with 14 bases in between. The whole variable domain, filled in from reference TRBV7-3 and TRBJ2-5, reads GAGVSQTPSNKVTEKGKYVELRCDPISGHTALYWYRQSLGQGPEFLIYFQGTGAADDSGLPNDRFFAVRPEGSVSTLKIQRTERGDSAVYLCASSSGRRDQETQYFGPGTRLLVL.

V usage is TRBV12-3 or TRBV12-4 and J usage is TRBJ1-1, with D tentatively TRBD1 (5 bases). This CDR3 region has 13 residues. The V and J ends lost 5 bases and 1 base respectively, with 8 bases between them. This chain's CDR3 is CASSLGQNTEAFF. DNA for the CDR3: TGTGCCAGCAGTCTCGGACAGAACACTGAAGCTTTCTTT.

In regard to this clonotype: The final CDR3 position lacks the conserved phenylalanine or tryptophan, pointing to a likely read error. The rearrangement uses TRBV29-1 and TRBJ2-2, with D perhaps matching TRBD2 (5 bases). The length of the CDR3 is 14 residues. The germline V gene encodes CDR1 SQVTM and CDR2 ANQGSEA. CDR3 DNA sequence: TGCGGCGTTGAAGGGTCGGGGTACACCGGGGAGCTGTTTTCT. Amino acids: CGVEGSGYTGELFS.